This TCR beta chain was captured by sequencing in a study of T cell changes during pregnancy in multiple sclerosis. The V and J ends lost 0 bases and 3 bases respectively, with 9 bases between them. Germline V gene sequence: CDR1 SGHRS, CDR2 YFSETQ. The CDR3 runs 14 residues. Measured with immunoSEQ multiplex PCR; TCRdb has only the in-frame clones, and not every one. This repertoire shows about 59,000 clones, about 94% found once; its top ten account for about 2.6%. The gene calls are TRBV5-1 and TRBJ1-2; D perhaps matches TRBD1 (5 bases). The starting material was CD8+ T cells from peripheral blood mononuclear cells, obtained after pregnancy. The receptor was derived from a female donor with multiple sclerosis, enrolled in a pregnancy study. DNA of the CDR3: TGCGCCAGCAGCTTGGCGGGAGGGGACTATGGCTACACCTTC. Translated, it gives CASSLAGGDYGYTF.